This TCR beta chain was obtained from a study of blood T cell repertoires in COVID-19. Method: immunoSEQ multiplex PCR; TCRdb's copy keeps in-frame clones and lacks some. The sample has more than 45,000 clones; over 65% are singletons. Germline V gene lookup returns CDR1 DFQATT and CDR2 SNEGSKA (reference sequence). CDR3 size: 11 residues. V was pared by 6 bases and J by 3 bases, with 8 bases between. This rearrangement joins TRBV20-1 to TRBJ1-1; D is unresolved. The material sequenced was peripheral blood. The TCR originated in a man aged 40-49 years with active COVID-19. CDR3: CSAPSDTEAFF. DNA of the CDR3: TGCAGTGCCCCGTCGGACACTGAAGCTTTCTTT.